This record covers a single T cell receptor beta chain. The data are from a study of blood T cell repertoires in COVID-19. TCRdb keeps only in-frame clones here, not all; method: immunoSEQ multiplex PCR. The profile shows more than 65,000 clones, approximately 80% of them singletons. This CDR3 region has 15 residues. Germline loops: CDR1 MGHRA, CDR2 YSYEKL. V shed 4 bases and J 4 bases; nucleotides not matched to a gene: 9. The rearrangement links TRBV4-1 to TRBJ1-1, with 7 bases identical to TRBD1. The sample taken for sequencing was peripheral blood. The origin of this receptor is a woman of 80 years or more with acute or convalescent COVID-19. CDR3 bases: TGCGCCAGCAGCCCAGGGGACCGGGACAGCACTGAAGCTTTCTTT. It yields the protein CASSPGDRDSTEAFF.